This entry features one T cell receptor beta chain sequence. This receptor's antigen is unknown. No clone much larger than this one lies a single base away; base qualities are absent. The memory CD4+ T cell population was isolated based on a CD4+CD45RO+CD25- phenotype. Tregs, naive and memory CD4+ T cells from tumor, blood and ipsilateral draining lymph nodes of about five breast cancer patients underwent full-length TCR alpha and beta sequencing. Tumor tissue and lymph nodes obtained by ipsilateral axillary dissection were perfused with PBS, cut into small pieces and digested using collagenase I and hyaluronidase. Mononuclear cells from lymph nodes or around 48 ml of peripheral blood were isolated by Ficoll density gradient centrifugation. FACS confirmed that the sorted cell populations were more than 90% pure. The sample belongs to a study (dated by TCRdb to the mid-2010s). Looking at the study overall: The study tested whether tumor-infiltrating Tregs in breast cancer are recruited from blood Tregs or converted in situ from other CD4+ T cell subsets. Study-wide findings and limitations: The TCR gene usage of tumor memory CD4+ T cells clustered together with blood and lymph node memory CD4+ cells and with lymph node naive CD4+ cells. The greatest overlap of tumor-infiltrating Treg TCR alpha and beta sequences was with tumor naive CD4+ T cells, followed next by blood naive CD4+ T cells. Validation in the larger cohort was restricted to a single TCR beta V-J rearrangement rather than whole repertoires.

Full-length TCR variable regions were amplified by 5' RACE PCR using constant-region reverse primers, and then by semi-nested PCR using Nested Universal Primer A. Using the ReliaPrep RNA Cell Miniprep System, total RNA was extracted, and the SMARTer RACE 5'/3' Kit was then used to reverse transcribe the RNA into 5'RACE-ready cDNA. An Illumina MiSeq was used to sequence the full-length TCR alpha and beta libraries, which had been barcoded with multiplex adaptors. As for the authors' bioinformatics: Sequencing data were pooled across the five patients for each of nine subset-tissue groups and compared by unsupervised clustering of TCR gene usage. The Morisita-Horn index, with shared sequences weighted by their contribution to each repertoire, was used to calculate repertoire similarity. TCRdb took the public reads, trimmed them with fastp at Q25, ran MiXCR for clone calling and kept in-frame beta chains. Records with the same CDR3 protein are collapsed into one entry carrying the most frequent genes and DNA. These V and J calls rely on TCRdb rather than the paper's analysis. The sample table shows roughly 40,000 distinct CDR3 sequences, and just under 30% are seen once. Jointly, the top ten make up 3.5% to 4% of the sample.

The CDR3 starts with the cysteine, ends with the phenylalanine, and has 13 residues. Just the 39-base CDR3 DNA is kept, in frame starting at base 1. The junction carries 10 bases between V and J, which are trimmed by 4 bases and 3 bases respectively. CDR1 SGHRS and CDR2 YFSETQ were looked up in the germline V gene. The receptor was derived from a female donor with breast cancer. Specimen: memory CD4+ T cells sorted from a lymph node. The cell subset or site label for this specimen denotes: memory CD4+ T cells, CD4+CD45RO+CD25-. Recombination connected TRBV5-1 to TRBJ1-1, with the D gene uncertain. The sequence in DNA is TGCGCCAGCAGCCTGACACCATACACTGAAGCTTTCTTT. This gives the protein CASSLTPYTEAFF.